Sequencing of this T cell receptor (beta chain) was carried out in a study of T cell responses to AZD1222 COVID-19 vaccine. Per the germline V gene, CDR1 is MNHEY and CDR2 is SVGAGI. Trimming cost V 8 bases and J 0 bases, with 17 bases left between them. CDR3 length: 15 amino acids. Assay: immunoSEQ multiplex PCR; the TCRdb copy retains only in-frame clones and omits some. Here the sample spans roughly 100,000 clones, around 89% being singletons. The chain recombines TRBV6-5 with TRBJ2-7; TRBD2 is a possible D gene (5 bases). The source material was peripheral blood, sampled on day 0 of AZD1222 vaccination. The clonotype originates from an adult in good health. The CDR3 DNA is TGTGCCAGCCGGGGTTTTGGGGATAGCTCCTACGAGCAGTACTTC. Its translation is CASRGFGDSSYEQYF.